What follows are 29 T cell receptor beta chains derived from one specimen sequenced in a study of T cells in Graves' hyperthyroidism and ophthalmopathy. What was amplified from RNA transcripts were TCR beta CDR3 regions. First-round RT-PCR with HTBI primers amplified the TCR CDR3 region. TCRdb ran MiXCR on the multiplex PCR reads and lists one entry per CDR3 protein. The sample lists 95,000 to 110,000 distinct CDR3 sequences, about 17% occurring once. The material sequenced was blood. These receptors originate from a woman aged 50 to 60 with Graves' hyperthyroidism.

This clonotype was recorded many times. The chain recombines TRBV24-1 with TRBJ2-2, with 8 bases aligning to TRBD2. The CDR3 contains 16 residues. Germline CDR1 and CDR2: KGHDR and SFDVKD. The V gene end was trimmed by 4 bases and the J gene end by 2 bases; junction bases not matched to a gene: 5. As DNA, the CDR3 is TGTGCCACCAGTGACAATAGCGGGGATAACACCGGGGAGCTGTTTTTT. It is translated as CATSDNSGDNTGELFF.

Ten or more counts support this clonotype. The genes are TRBV20-1 and TRBJ2-3; 12 nucleotides align to TRBD2. With V trimmed by 6 bases and J by 6 bases, 16 bases remained unmatched. The germline CDR1 and CDR2 sequences are DFQATT and SNEGSKA (reference sequence). The CDR3 consists of 17 residues. The CDR3 loop reads CSALTLALAGGSDTQYF. The CDR3 DNA sequence: TGCAGTGCCCTCACGCTGGCGCTAGCGGGAGGGTCGGATACGCAGTATTTT.

This clonotype was seen ten or more times. This rearrangement joins TRBV6-1 to TRBJ2-1; 12 nucleotides agree with TRBD2. CDR3 length: 14 amino acids. CDR1 MNHNS and CDR2 SASEGT come from the germline V gene. J was trimmed by 6 bases and V by 6 bases; bases with no gene match: 3. CDR3 in amino acids: CASRTSGSPNEQFF. CDR3 coding DNA: TGTGCCAGCAGGACTAGCGGGAGTCCCAATGAGCAGTTCTTC.

In this sample, this clonotype turned up many times. The chain links TRBV2 to TRBJ1-1; no reliable D call. The germline V gene has CDR1 SNHLY and CDR2 FYNNEI. V dropped 1 base and J dropped 6 bases, with 15 bases sitting between them. This CDR3 is 15 amino acids long. CDR3 in amino acids: CASSEDVLPVAEAFF. CDR3 DNA sequence: TGTGCCAGCAGTGAAGATGTCTTACCAGTCGCTGAAGCTTTCTTT.

The sample holds many counts of this clonotype. This rearrangement joins TRBV5-1 to TRBJ2-7, with D possibly matching TRBD2 (5 bases). The CDR3 consists of 13 residues. CDR1 and CDR2 from the germline V gene are SGHRS and YFSETQ. Between the trimmed V and J ends, which lost 3 bases and 1 base, there was a span of 8 bases. The CDR3 nucleotides are TGCGCCAGCAGCTCCGGGGAGTCCTACGAGCAGTACTTC. Residues: CASSSGESYEQYF.

V is TRBV4-1 and J is TRBJ1-2; unclear D gene. Looked up from germline, CDR1 is MGHRA and CDR2 is YSYEKL. The CDR3 spans 17 residues. V was cut by 0 bases and J by 8 bases, with 22 bases left in between. The CDR3 DNA is TGCGCCAGCAGCCAAGATCTTTTCCGGGAGTCGGCTAACGGCTACACCTTC. This codes for CASSQDLFRESANGYTF.

This clonotype was observed at least ten times. The chain uses TRBV10-1 and TRBJ2-1; D possibly matches TRBD1 or TRBD2 (5 bases each). The CDR3 extends over 16 amino acids. The germline V gene encodes CDR1 WNHNN and CDR2 SYGVQD (reference sequence). The V end lost 0 bases, the J end lost 3 bases, and 12 bases lay between the germline ends. CDR3 sequence reads: CASSESGDAFYNEQFF. The CDR3 nucleotides are TGCGCCAGCAGTGAGTCGGGGGATGCCTTCTACAATGAGCAGTTCTTC.

This clonotype showed up many times. J is TRBJ2-1 and V is TRBV5-1; 15 nucleotides agree with TRBD2. CDR1 and CDR2 (germline): SGHRS, YFSETQ. Unmatched junction bases numbered 9, after V lost 4 bases and J lost 1 base. This CDR3 is 19 amino acids long. The CDR3 region is CASSGPGLAGGGSYNEQFF. The CDR3 coding sequence is TGCGCCAGCAGCGGGCCGGGACTAGCGGGGGGTGGGTCCTACAATGAGCAGTTCTTC.

At least ten counts were recorded for this clonotype. CDR3 DNA sequence: TGCAGTGCTCTCGGACAAGTTATGAACACCGGGGAGCTGTTTTTT. Translation gives CSALGQVMNTGELFF. The genes are TRBV20-1 and TRBJ2-2; the D gene is possibly TRBD1 (5 bases). Trimming removed 5 bases from V and 1 base from J, with 14 bases in between. Germline CDR1 reads DFQATT; CDR2 reads SNEGSKA (reference sequence). This CDR3 has 15 residues.

This clonotype was detected many times. The genes are TRBV30 and TRBJ1-1; D remains unclear. Trimming left V 3 bases short and J 1 base short, with 9 bases between. This CDR3 is 13 amino acids long. The germline CDR1 and CDR2 sequences are GTSNPN and SVGIG (reference sequence). CDR3 coding DNA: TGTGCCTGGAGCAAACAGCAGAACACTGAAGCTTTCTTT. Protein sequence: CAWSKQQNTEAFF. Complete variable domain (other parts from reference TRBV30 and TRBJ1-1): SQTIHQWPATLVQPVGSPLSLECTVEGTSNPNLYWYRQAAGRGLQLLFYSVGIGQISSEVPQNLSASRPQDRQFILSSKKLLLSDSGFYLCAWSKQQNTEAFFGQGTRLTVV.

J is TRBJ1-5 and V is TRBV25-1; a possible D gene is TRBD1 (5 bases). V lost 3 bases to trimming and J lost 0 bases, with 6 bases between them. The CDR3 contains 14 residues. CDR1 is MGHDK and CDR2 is SYGVNS in the germline V gene. The CDR3 bases are TGTGCCAGCAGTGACGACAGTAGCAATCAGCCCCAGCATTTT. Its protein is CASSDDSSNQPQHF.

In this sample, this clonotype turned up many times. This chain connects TRBV9 to TRBJ2-1; no clear D gene. V was shortened by 0 bases and J by 4 bases, with 14 bases between the two germline ends. CDR1 is SGDLS and CDR2 is YYNGEE in the germline V gene. This CDR3 is built from 16 residues. The CDR3 here is CASSVENYKVYNEQFF. CDR3 bases: TGTGCCAGCAGCGTAGAAAACTACAAAGTGTACAATGAGCAGTTCTTC.

Ten or more counts support this clonotype. The chain is built from TRBV4-1 and TRBJ2-3; 9 nucleotides agree with TRBD1. V gave up 4 bases and J gave up 2 bases; unmatched junction bases: 4. From germline, CDR1 is MGHRA and CDR2 YSYEKL. CDR3 length: 15 residues. This CDR3 is CASSLQGAYTDTQYF. The CDR3 DNA reads as TGCGCCAGCAGCCTACAGGGGGCCTACACAGATACGCAGTATTTT.

There are many counts of this clonotype. This rearrangement joins TRBV20-1 to TRBJ1-1; D might be TRBD1 (5 bases). Germline CDR1 reads DFQATT; CDR2 reads SNEGSKA (reference sequence). Trimming took off 4 bases at V and 5 bases at J, with 20 bases between the two ends. There are 15 residues in the CDR3. In DNA, the CDR3 is TGCAGTGCTACTACCCGGCGGGGCCTGGGGACTGAAGCTTTCTTT. The encoded protein is CSATTRRGLGTEAFF.

The chain recombines TRBV20-1 with TRBJ2-1; 9 nucleotides match TRBD1. The V gene end was trimmed by 6 bases and the J gene end by 3 bases; junction bases not matched to a gene: 6. Looked up from germline, CDR1 is DFQATT and CDR2 is SNEGSKA (reference sequence). This CDR3 has 14 amino acids. The CDR3 protein is CSAPGTGIYNEQFF. The DNA of the CDR3 is TGCAGTGCCCCCGGGACAGGGATCTACAATGAGCAGTTCTTC.

This clonotype showed up many times. The chain combines TRBV10-3 with TRBJ2-7; 10 bases are shared with TRBD1. The CDR3 runs 15 residues. CDR1 and CDR2 from the germline V gene are ENHRY and SYGVKD. V gave up 10 bases and J gave up 2 bases; unmatched junction bases: 11. The CDR3 nucleotides read TGTGCCACGGAGGTCGGGACAGGGGTGGCCTACGAGCAGTACTTC. Protein product: CATEVGTGVAYEQYF.

This clonotype was counted ten times or more. The chain uses TRBV11-2 and TRBJ2-2, with 15 bases fitting TRBD2. This CDR3 region has 17 residues. The germline V gene has CDR1 SGHAT and CDR2 FQNNGV. Trimming removed 5 bases from V and 5 bases from J; junction bases left unmatched: 6. As DNA, the CDR3 is TGTGCCAGCAGCCCCATGGGACTAGCGGGAGGTACCGGGGAGCTGTTTTTT. As protein: CASSPMGLAGGTGELFF. The whole variable domain, remainder taken from reference TRBV11-2 and TRBJ2-2, is EAGVAQSPRYKIIEKRQSVAFWCNPISGHATLYWYQQILGQGPKLLIQFQNNGVVDDSQLPKDRFSAERLKGVDSTLKIQPAKLEDSAVYLCASSPMGLAGGTGELFFGEGSRLTVL.

CDR3 sequence (DNA): TGTGCCAGCAGCCAAGATCTTGTACAGGGTTTGTCCCAGTACTTC. This translates into CASSQDLVQGLSQYF. The V call is TRBV3-1, the J call TRBJ2-5; tentatively, D is TRBD1 (6 bases). With 0 bases removed from V and 9 bases from J, the gap between germline ends came to 17 bases. Germline V gives CDR1 LGHDT, CDR2 YNNKEL (reference sequence). The CDR3 sequence is 15 residues long.

This clonotype was found many times. CDR3 protein: CASSMSGQGRHEKLFF. The CDR3 bases are TGTGCCAGTAGTATGAGTGGACAGGGAAGGCACGAAAAACTGTTTTTT. The chain employs TRBV19 and TRBJ1-4, with 8 bases that match TRBD1. Germline loops: CDR1 LNHDA, CDR2 SQIVND (reference sequence). Trimming removed 3 bases from V and 8 bases from J; junction bases left unmatched: 11. This CDR3 is built from 16 residues.

The chain joins TRBV11-2 to TRBJ2-1, with TRBD2 identical over 13 bases. Trimming at V came to 4 bases and at J to 7 bases, leaving 4 bases not matched to a gene. The germline V gene encodes CDR1 SGHAT and CDR2 FQNNGV. The CDR3 sequence is 15 residues long. The DNA for the CDR3 is TGTGCCAGCAGCTCCCGGACTAGCGGGGGAAATGAGCAGTTCTTC. It yields the protein CASSSRTSGGNEQFF. The full variable domain, completed using reference TRBV11-2 and TRBJ2-1, is EAGVAQSPRYKIIEKRQSVAFWCNPISGHATLYWYQQILGQGPKLLIQFQNNGVVDDSQLPKDRFSAERLKGVDSTLKIQPAKLEDSAVYLCASSSRTSGGNEQFFGPGTRLTVL.

This clonotype showed up many times. The chain links TRBV2 to TRBJ2-6; D remains unclear. CDR3 length: 16 residues. The V gene's germline CDR1 is SNHLY and CDR2 FYNNEI. Trimming removed 6 bases at V and 1 base at J, with 13 bases between. CDR3 bases: TGTGCCAGCAGGGGTGGTTTGCGATCTGGGGCCAACGTCCTGACTTTC. Its translation: CASRGGLRSGANVLTF.

V is TRBV4-2 and J is TRBJ2-3; 7 nucleotides agree with TRBD2. The V gene's germline CDR1 is LGHNA and CDR2 YNFKEQ. The ends lost 1 base at V and 5 bases at J; junction bases unmatched: 12. The length of the CDR3 is 17 residues. As DNA, the CDR3 is TGTGCCAGCAGCCAAGTCCCGGGGGGAGGGTTCGGAGATACGCAGTATTTT. This encodes CASSQVPGGGFGDTQYF.

This clonotype was seen repeatedly, ten times or more. This rearrangement joins TRBV6-1 to TRBJ1-4, with D possibly TRBD1 on 5 matching bases. The CDR3 is made up of 15 amino acids. Trimming removed 6 bases from V and 8 bases from J, with 19 bases in between. Per germline, CDR1 MNHNS and CDR2 SASEGT. CDR3 DNA: TGTGCCAGCAGCGAAAGTCTGTTGTGGGGCGAAAAACTGTTTTTT. Encoded protein: CASSESLLWGEKLFF.

The V and J genes are TRBV24-1 and TRBJ2-3, with 8 bases identical to TRBD2. J was trimmed by 0 bases and V by 4 bases; bases with no gene match: 2. Germline CDR1 reads KGHDR; CDR2 reads SFDVKD. The CDR3 totals 15 residues. CDR3 sequence: CATSDTSGSTDTQYF. The DNA of the CDR3 is TGTGCCACCAGTGACACTAGCGGCAGCACAGATACGCAGTATTTT.

On this clonotype: A read error is possible here, since a much larger clone lies one base away. This rearrangement joins TRBV5-1 to TRBJ2-1; tentative D call: TRBD1 (6 bases). The germline V gene has CDR1 SGHRS and CDR2 YFSETQ. This CDR3 is built from 14 residues. This CDR3 is CASGLVLGQPEQFF. The CDR3 bases are TGCGCCAGCGGCTTGGTCCTGGGACAACCTGAGCAGTTCTTC.

This clonotype occurred a few times. The V and J genes are TRBV3-1 and TRBJ1-5; D is undetermined. Trimming stripped 2 bases from V and 2 bases from J, with 7 bases between. There are 14 residues in the CDR3. CDR1 is LGHDT and CDR2 is YNNKEL in the germline V gene (reference sequence). CDR3 region: CASSQRLGNQPQHF. The CDR3 nucleotides read TGTGCCAGCAGCCAACGGCTTGGCAATCAGCCCCAGCATTTT.

This clonotype came up many times. V is TRBV20-1 and J is TRBJ1-1; tentative D call: TRBD1 (5 bases). Trimming took off 1 base at V and 4 bases at J, with 13 bases between the two ends. Germline CDR1 reads DFQATT; CDR2 reads SNEGSKA (reference sequence). CDR3 length: 14 residues. In DNA, the CDR3 is TGCAGTGCTAGAGCCGGAGGGGCGGTCACTGAAGCTTTCTTT. Translation gives CSARAGGAVTEAFF.

This clonotype was recorded at least ten times. The chain is built from TRBV20-1 and TRBJ2-4; TRBD1 is a possible D gene (5 bases). The CDR3 runs to 13 residues. CDR1 is DFQATT, CDR2 SNEGSKA, per germline (reference sequence). Between the trimmed V and J ends, which lost 5 bases and 2 bases, there was a span of 10 bases. This CDR3 is CSAHQGTKNIQYF. DNA for the CDR3: TGCAGTGCTCACCAGGGTACCAAAAACATTCAGTACTTC.

This sequence joins TRBV20-1 and TRBJ1-1; a weak D match, TRBD1 (5 bases). The CDR3 length is 15 residues. From germline, CDR1 is DFQATT and CDR2 SNEGSKA (reference sequence). The ends were cut back, 0 bases at V and 4 bases at J, with 15 bases in the middle. Here the CDR3 reads CSAREDGRRGTEAFF. CDR3 bases: TGCAGTGCTAGAGAGGACGGGAGGAGGGGCACTGAAGCTTTCTTT.